Below, one T cell receptor beta chain is given with its context. The antigen is undetermined. V lost 5 bases, J lost 9 bases, and 11 bases lay in between. Germline lookup yields CDR1 MDHEN and CDR2 SYDVKM. The CDR3 sequence is 12 residues long. This specimen belongs to a study of cytomegalovirus exposure and HLA in healthy donors. Study-wide background: When 350 to 500 donors were genotyped, about 81% of them were found to fall in the Caucasian-associated ancestry cluster. Findings and caveats of the study: Roughly uniform depth of sequencing across donors was assumed in presence/absence analyses. Later analysis associated a missense DCLRE1C variant with TCR beta V- and J-gene trimming. The authors listed 180 or so TCR beta chains as cytomegalovirus-associated.

PCR involved 60 Vbeta and 13 Jbeta primers. Clones were read by immunoSEQ multiplex PCR, and TCRdb kept only the in-frame ones, dropping some. The data contain some 70,000 clones, roughly 82% of them singletons. The clonotype was recovered from a man aged 18 to 29 in good health and CMV-seronegative. The chain has TRBV28 and TRBJ2-1, with D maybe TRBD2 (6 bases). The sequenced sample consisted of PBMCs. CDR3 loop: CASSLTSTEQFF. Here the CDR3 DNA reads TGTGCCAGCAGTCTCACTAGCACTGAGCAGTTCTTC.